This record looks at one T cell receptor (beta chain) sequence and its context. The antigen remains unidentified. The sample belongs to a study of beta chain features in type 1 diabetes. General study points: Insertions at VDJ junctions were less frequent in type 1 diabetes patients. These patients also deleted more nucleotides at the same junctions.

CDR1 is SEHNR and CDR2 is FQNEAQ in the germline V gene (reference sequence). Trimming left V 1 base short and J 8 bases short, with 15 bases between. This CDR3 has 15 amino acids. The sequenced template was cDNA made from the entire isolated RNA. Profiled with immunoSEQ multiplex PCR; TCRdb holds only in-frame clones, not every one. The sample includes about 260,000 clones, roughly two thirds of them seen just once. The TCR sequence derives from a man aged 30-40 years in good health. V and J are TRBV7-9 and TRBJ2-1; no clear D gene. Material: naive CD4+ T cells from blood. CDR3 in DNA: TGTGCCAGCAGCTTAGGGTTGGGCGGCCAGGATGAGCAGTTCTTC. Amino acid sequence: CASSLGLGGQDEQFF.